This T cell receptor beta chain originates from a study of shared clonotypes between healthy human individuals. On the study more broadly: Each donor's CD8 memory used one plate, CD8 naive two, each CD4 subset three.

With respect to this clone: The antigen remains undetermined.

Trimming cost V 4 bases and J 4 bases; bases outside gene matches: 14. There are 17 residues in the CDR3. Germline-derived CDR1 and CDR2 are MNHNS and SASEGT. Findings of the study overall: Despite large depth, sorted-subset datasets appeared incompletely sequenced. Clonotypes shared by all four donors outscored non-shared clonotypes in generation probability.

Naive CD8 cells, CD45RO-negative and positively selected for CCR7, excluded terminally differentiated effector memory CD45RA+ cells. Using immunoSEQ multiplex PCR, the repertoire was profiled, and TCRdb retains in-frame clones only, with some absent. The profile shows roughly 590,000 clones, over 95% of them singletons. This TCR came from a woman in her 30s in good health. The rearrangement joins TRBV6-1 to TRBJ2-7; 9 bases align to TRBD2. The sequenced sample consisted of naive CD8+ T cells sorted from blood. The CDR3 sequence is CASSAPRPGLAAYEQYF. The CDR3 DNA follows: TGTGCCAGCAGTGCCCCTCGTCCGGGACTAGCTGCTTACGAGCAGTACTTC.